The 10 T cell receptor beta chains below were found in one sample sequenced in a study of blood T cell repertoires in COVID-19. Assay used: immunoSEQ multiplex PCR; TCRdb lists only in-frame clones, some missing. The table lists fewer than 150,000 clones, around four fifths of them singletons. The sequencing sample was made of peripheral blood. These receptors originate from a human donor in a cohort sampled during active COVID-19.

This clone was counted only a few times. The chain combines TRBV5-1 with TRBJ1-6; 8 nucleotides agree with TRBD1. The CDR3 length is 15 residues. Germline CDR1 is SGHRS and CDR2 is YFSETQ. The J segment lost 7 bases and the V segment lost 1 base, leaving 4 bases of the junction unmatched. The CDR3 DNA reads TGCGCCAGCAGCTTGCAGGGGGCTTCAAATTCACCCCTCCACTTT. Translation gives CASSLQGASNSPLHF. Combining the CDR3 with reference TRBV5-1 and TRBJ1-6 gives the whole variable domain KAGVTQTPRYLIKTRGQQVTLSCSPISGHRSVSWYQQTPGQGLQFLFEYFSETQRNKGNFPGRFSGRQFSNSRSEMNVSTLELGDSALYLCASSLQGASNSPLHFGNGTRLTVT.

The J gene is TRBJ1-3, the V gene TRBV21-1; the table's D gene call, TRBD1, was not cross checked with the DNA. TRBV21-1 constitutes a pseudogene. This CDR3 is built from 17 residues. CDR3 coding DNA: TGTGCCAGCAGCACCCCGGGACATTCTTTGGTTGGAAACACCATATATTTT. Its translation is CASSTPGHSLVGNTIYF.

There are a few counts of this clone. The chain has TRBV13 and TRBJ2-2, with no clear D. Germline values: CDR1 PRHDT, CDR2 FYEKMQ (reference sequence). Trimming pared 0 bases from V and 4 bases from J, leaving 6 bases between. The length of the CDR3 is 14 residues. CDR3 bases: TGTGCCAGCAGCTTAGGCCCCCTCACCGGGGAGCTGTTTTTT. This gives the protein CASSLGPLTGELFF.

The chain joins TRBV5-1 to TRBJ2-1, with D possibly TRBD1 on 5 matching bases. Germline CDR1 reads SGHRS; CDR2 reads YFSETQ. This CDR3 has 15 amino acids. Trimming cost V 0 bases and J 8 bases, with 15 bases left between them. The CDR3 is CASSLGDPAQDEQFF. Written as DNA, the CDR3 is TGCGCCAGCAGCTTGGGCGACCCTGCACAGGATGAGCAGTTCTTC.

The rearrangement uses TRBV10-3 and TRBJ2-1; 9 nucleotides match TRBD2. CDR1 ENHRY and CDR2 SYGVKD come from the germline V gene. The CDR3 covers 16 residues. The V gene end was trimmed by 4 bases and the J gene end by 7 bases; junction bases not matched to a gene: 11. CDR3 sequence: CAISGNAGGSGNEQFF. For the CDR3, the DNA is TGTGCCATCAGTGGGAACGCGGGGGGGAGTGGGAATGAGCAGTTCTTC.

The rearrangement joins TRBV7-6 to TRBJ1-1; D is ambiguous. The CDR3 totals 18 residues. The germline gives CDR1 SGHVS, CDR2 FNYEAQ. The V and J ends lost 5 bases and 3 bases respectively, with 25 bases between them. CDR3: CASSGGEEGSPWDTEAFF. The CDR3 DNA reads as TGTGCCAGCAGCGGTGGAGAGGAGGGAAGTCCCTGGGACACTGAAGCTTTCTTT.

V is TRBV12-5 and J is TRBJ2-1, with TRBD2 identical over 14 bases. The CDR3 totals 15 residues. Trimming took 1 base from V and 7 from J; bases not matched to a gene: 0. CDR1 LGHNT and CDR2 FRNRAP come from the germline V gene. CDR3 sequence: CASGLGLAGGNEQFF. In DNA form, the CDR3 reads TGTGCTAGTGGTTTGGGACTAGCGGGGGGGAATGAGCAGTTCTTC.

V and J are TRBV4-1 and TRBJ1-1; tentative D call: TRBD1 (6 bases). Germline assignment: CDR1 MGHRA and CDR2 YSYEKL. CDR3 size: 14 residues. V lost 0 bases to trimming and J lost 9 bases, with 14 bases between them. The CDR3 here is CASSQEWGGLQAFF. CDR3 nucleotide sequence: TGCGCCAGCAGCCAAGAATGGGGGGGCCTCCAAGCTTTCTTT.

The rearrangement joins TRBV6-1 to TRBJ1-6; 7 bases match TRBD1. The CDR3 runs 15 residues. Germline V gives CDR1 MNHNS, CDR2 SASEGT. V was clipped by 3 bases and J by 6 bases; unmatched bases: 5. The CDR3 spells CASSDMTGINSPLHF. The CDR3 nucleotides read TGTGCCAGCAGTGATATGACAGGGATTAATTCACCCCTCCACTTT.

The chain carries TRBV3-1 (or the pseudogene TRBV3-2) and TRBJ2-5; 7 bases map to TRBD1. The CDR3 runs 16 residues. Unmatched junction bases numbered 13, after V lost 4 bases and J lost 5 bases. CDR1 is LGHDT, CDR2 YNNKEL, per germline (reference sequence). The CDR3 sequence is CASSPVTGTPVETQYF. CDR3 nucleotides: TGTGCCAGCAGCCCCGTGACAGGGACCCCCGTCGAGACCCAGTACTTC.